The T cell receptor beta chain described here comes from a study of blood T cell repertoires in COVID-19. Study at large: The study drew acute and convalescent COVID-19 samples from the United States, Italy and Spain. T cells, B-cell-depleted T cells, or PBMCs supplied cDNA or gDNA.

Original data processing: Amplification from reference gene primers served as the basis for estimated nucleated cell counts. Libraries were prepared by immunoSEQ multiplex PCR; TCRdb keeps only in-frame clonotypes and omits some of them. D and trimming come from the DNA, and the V and J calls and clone size come from that table. The sample has roughly 350,000 clones, 87% seen once. The Seattle site enrolled patients during active infection and followed them longitudinally. The V end lost 8 bases, the J end lost 5 bases, and 10 bases lay between the germline ends. This CDR3 spans 12 amino acids. J is TRBJ1-5 and V is TRBV12-3 or TRBV12-4, with D maybe TRBD1 (5 bases). This TCR came from a woman aged 45-65 years with COVID-19, enrolled during active disease. Sample: peripheral blood. The CDR3 reads CASRTGYQPQHF. CDR3 nucleotides: TGTGCCAGCCGCACAGGCTATCAGCCCCAGCATTTT.